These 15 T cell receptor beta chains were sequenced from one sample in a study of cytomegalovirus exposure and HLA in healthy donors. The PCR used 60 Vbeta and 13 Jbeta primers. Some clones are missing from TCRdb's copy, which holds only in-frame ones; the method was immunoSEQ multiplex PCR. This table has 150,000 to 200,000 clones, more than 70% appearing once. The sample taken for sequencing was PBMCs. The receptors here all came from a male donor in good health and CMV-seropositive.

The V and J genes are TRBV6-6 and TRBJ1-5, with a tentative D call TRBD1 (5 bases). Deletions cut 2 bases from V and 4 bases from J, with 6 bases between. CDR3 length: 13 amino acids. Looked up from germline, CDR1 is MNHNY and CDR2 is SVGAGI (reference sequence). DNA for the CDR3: TGTGCCAGCAGTTACAGGGGAAATCAGCCCCAGCATTTT. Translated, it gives CASSYRGNQPQHF.

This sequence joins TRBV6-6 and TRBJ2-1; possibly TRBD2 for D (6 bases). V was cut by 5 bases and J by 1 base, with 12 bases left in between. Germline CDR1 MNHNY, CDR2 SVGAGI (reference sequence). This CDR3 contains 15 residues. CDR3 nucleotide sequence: TGTGCCAGCAGTGCCGGGACTGAGTCCTACAATGAGCAGTTCTTC. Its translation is CASSAGTESYNEQFF.

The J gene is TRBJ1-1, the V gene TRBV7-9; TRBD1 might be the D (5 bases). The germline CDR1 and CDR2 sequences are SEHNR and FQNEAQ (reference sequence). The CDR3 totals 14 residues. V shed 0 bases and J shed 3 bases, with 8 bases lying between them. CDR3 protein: CASSLAGQHTEAFF. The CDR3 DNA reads TGTGCCAGCAGCTTAGCGGGGCAGCACACTGAAGCTTTCTTT. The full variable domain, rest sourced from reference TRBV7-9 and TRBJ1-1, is DTGVSQNPRHKITKRGQNVTFRCDPISEHNRLYWYRQTLGQGPEFLTYFQNEAQLEKSRLLSDRFSAERPKGSFSTLEIQRTEQGDSAMYLCASSLAGQHTEAFFGQGTRLTVV.

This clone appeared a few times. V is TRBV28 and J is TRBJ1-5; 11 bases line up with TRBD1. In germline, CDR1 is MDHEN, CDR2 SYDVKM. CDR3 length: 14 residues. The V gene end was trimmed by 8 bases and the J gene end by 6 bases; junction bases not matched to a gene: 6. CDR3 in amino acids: CASGTGGQFQPQHF. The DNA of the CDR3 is TGTGCCAGCGGGACAGGGGGGCAATTTCAGCCCCAGCATTTT. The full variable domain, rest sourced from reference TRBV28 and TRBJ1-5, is DVKVTQSSRYLVKRTGEKVFLECVQDMDHENMFWYRQDPGLGLRLIYFSYDVKMKEKGDIPEGYSVSREKKERFSLILESASTNQTSMYLCASGTGGQFQPQHFGDGTRLSIL.

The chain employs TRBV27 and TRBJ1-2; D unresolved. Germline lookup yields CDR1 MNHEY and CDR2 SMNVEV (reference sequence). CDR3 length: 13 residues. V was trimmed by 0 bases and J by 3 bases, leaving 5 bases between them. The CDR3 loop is CASSLSGYYGYTF. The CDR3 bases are TGTGCCAGCAGTTTATCGGGCTACTATGGCTACACCTTC.

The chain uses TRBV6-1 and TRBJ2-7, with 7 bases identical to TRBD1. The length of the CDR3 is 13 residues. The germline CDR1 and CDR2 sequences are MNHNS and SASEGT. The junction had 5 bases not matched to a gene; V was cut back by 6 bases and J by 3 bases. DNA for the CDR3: TGTGCCAGCAGCGTGGGACAGAGCTACGAGCAGTACTTC. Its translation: CASSVGQSYEQYF.

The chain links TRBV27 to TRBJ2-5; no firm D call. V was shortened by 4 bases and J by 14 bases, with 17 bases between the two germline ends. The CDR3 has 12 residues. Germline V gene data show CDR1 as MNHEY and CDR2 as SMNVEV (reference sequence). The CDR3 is CASSSARLVFYF. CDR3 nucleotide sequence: TGTGCCAGCAGTTCAGCGCGCCTAGTGTTTTACTTC.

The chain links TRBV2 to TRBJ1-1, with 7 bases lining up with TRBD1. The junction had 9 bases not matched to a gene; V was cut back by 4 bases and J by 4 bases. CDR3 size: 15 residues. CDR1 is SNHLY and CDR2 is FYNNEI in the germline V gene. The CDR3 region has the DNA TGTGCCAGCAGTGCCGACAGGGCGAGGGGCACTGAAGCTTTCTTT. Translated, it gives CASSADRARGTEAFF.

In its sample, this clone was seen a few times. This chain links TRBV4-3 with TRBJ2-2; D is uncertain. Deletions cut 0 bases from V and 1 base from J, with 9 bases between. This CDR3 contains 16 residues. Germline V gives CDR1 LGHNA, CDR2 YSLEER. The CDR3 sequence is CASSQDRRRNTGELFF. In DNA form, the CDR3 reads TGCGCCAGCAGCCAAGATCGACGGAGGAACACCGGGGAGCTGTTTTTT.

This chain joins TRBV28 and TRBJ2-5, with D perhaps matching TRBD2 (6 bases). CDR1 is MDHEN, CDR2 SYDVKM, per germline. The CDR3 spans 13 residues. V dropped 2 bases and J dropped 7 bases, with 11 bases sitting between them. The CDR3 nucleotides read TGTGCCAGCAGTTTAAGGCCCGGGGGGACCCAGTACTTC. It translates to CASSLRPGGTQYF.

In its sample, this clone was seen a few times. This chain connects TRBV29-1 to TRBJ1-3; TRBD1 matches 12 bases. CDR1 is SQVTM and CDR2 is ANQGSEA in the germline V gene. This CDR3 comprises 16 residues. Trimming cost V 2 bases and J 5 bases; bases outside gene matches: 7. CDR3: CSVEPRDRGHRNTIYF. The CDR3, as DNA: TGCAGCGTTGAACCCCGGGACAGGGGGCATCGAAACACCATATATTTT.

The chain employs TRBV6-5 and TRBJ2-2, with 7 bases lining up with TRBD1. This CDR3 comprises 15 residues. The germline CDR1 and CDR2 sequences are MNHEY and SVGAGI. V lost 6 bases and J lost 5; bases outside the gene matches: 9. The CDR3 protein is CASRGMTGWTGELFF. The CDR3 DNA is TGTGCCAGCAGAGGGATGACAGGGTGGACCGGGGAGCTGTTTTTT.

CDR3 nucleotide sequence: TGTGCCAGCACAAGGGGTGGGGATCGGCCCCAGCATTTT. As protein: CASTRGGDRPQHF. The chain has TRBV6-1 and TRBJ1-5; possible D gene TRBD1, 5 bases. CDR1 and CDR2 (germline): MNHNS, SASEGT. The CDR3 has 13 residues. Trimming took off 7 bases at V and 9 bases at J, with 16 bases between the two ends.

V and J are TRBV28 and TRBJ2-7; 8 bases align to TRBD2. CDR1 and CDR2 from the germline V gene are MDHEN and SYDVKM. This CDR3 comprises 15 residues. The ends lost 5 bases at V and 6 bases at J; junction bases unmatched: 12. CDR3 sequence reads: CASSPAPGGRVEQYF. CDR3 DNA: TGTGCCAGCAGTCCCGCCCCGGGGGGGAGAGTCGAGCAGTACTTC.

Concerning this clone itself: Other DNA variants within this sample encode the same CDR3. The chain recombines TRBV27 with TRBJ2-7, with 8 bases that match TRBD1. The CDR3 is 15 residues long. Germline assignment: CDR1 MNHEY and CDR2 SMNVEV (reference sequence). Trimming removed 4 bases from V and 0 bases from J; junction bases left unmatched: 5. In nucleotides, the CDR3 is TGTGCCAGCAGTTCGAACAGGGGGAGCTCCTACGAGCAGTACTTC. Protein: CASSSNRGSSYEQYF.